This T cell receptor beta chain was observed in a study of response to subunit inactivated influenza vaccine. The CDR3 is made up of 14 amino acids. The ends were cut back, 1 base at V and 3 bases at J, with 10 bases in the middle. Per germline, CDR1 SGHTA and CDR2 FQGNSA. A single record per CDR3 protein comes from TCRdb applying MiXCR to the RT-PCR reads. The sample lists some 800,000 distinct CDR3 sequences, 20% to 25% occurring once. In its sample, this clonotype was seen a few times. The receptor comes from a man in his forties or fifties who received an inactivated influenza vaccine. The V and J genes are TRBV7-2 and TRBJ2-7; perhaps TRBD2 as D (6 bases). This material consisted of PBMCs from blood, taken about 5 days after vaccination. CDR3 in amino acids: CASSLEFGGYEQYF. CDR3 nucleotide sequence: TGTGCCAGCAGCTTAGAGTTCGGGGGCTACGAGCAGTACTTC.